This TCR beta chain was recorded in a study of T-cell memory formation after mild COVID-19. General study results and limits: CD4+ contracting clones lay mainly in CM and EM, CD8+ ones in EMRA.

In regard to this clonotype: The target antigen is unknown.

TCRdb analysed the 5' RACE reads with MiXCR anew, one entry per CDR3 protein. The table includes approximately 480,000 distinct CDR3 sequences, 18% detected once. The CDR3 loop spans 19 amino acids. The ends lost 5 bases at V and 8 bases at J; junction bases unmatched: 24. Germline CDR1 SGHVS, CDR2 FNYEAQ. This rearrangement joins TRBV7-6 to TRBJ1-3; 7 bases agree with TRBD1. The receptor was derived from an adult woman who had mild COVID-19 (a few samples of this study predate the infection). Cell type and time point are not known. The sample taken for sequencing was PBMCs or a T cell subset sorted from them (not recorded which). CDR3 amino acids: CASSTRDSGFAFSWDTIYF. CDR3 in DNA: TGTGCCAGCAGCACCCGGGACAGTGGGTTCGCCTTCTCCTGGGACACCATATATTTT. Variable domain in full (rest from reference TRBV7-6 and TRBJ1-3): GAGVSQSPRYKVTKRGQDVALRCDPISGHVSLYWYRQALGQGPEFLTYFNYEAQQDKSGLPNDRFSAERPEGSISTLTIQRTEQRDSAMYRCASSTRDSGFAFSWDTIYFGEGSWLTVV.